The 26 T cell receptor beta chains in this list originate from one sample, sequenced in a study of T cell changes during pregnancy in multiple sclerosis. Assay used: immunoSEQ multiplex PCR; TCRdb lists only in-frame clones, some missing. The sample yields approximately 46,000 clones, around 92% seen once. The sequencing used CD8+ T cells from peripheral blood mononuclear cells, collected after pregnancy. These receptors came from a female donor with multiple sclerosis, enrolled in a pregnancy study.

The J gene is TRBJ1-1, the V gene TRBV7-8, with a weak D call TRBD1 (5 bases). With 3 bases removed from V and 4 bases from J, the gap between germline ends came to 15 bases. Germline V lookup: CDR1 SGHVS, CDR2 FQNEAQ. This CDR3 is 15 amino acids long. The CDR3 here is CASSFTRARSTEAFF. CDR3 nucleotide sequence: TGTGCCAGCAGCTTCACCAGGGCGAGAAGCACTGAAGCTTTCTTT.

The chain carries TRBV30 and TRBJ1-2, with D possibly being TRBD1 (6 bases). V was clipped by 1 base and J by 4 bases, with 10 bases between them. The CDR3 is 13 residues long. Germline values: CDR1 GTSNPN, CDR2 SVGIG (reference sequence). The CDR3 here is CAWSAGQLYGYTF. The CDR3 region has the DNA TGTGCCTGGAGTGCCGGACAGCTCTATGGCTACACCTTC.

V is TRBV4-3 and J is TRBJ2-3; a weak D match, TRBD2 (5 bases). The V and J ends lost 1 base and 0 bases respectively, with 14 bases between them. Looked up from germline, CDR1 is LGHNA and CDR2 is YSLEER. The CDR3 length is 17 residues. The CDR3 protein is CASSQGLNSPSTDTQYF. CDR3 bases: TGCGCCAGCAGCCAAGGACTAAACTCGCCTAGCACAGATACGCAGTATTTT.

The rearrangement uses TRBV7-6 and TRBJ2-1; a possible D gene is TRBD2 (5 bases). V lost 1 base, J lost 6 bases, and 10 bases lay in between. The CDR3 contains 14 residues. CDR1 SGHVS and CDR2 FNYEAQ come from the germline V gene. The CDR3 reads CASSLGGEGNEQFF. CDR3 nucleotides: TGTGCCAGCAGCTTAGGGGGAGAGGGCAATGAGCAGTTCTTC.

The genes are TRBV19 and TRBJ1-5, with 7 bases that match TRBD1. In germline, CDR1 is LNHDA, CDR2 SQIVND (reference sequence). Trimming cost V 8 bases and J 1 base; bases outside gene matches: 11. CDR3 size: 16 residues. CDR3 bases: TGTGCCAGTTGCCCGATACAGGGGCGAAGCAATCAGCCCCAGCATTTT. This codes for CASCPIQGRSNQPQHF.

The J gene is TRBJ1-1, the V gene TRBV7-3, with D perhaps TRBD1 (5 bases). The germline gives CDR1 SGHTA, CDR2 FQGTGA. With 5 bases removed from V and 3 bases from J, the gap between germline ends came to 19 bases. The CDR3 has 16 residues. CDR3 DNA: TGTGCCAGCAGCAATAAGTTAGGACGGGGGGACACTGAAGCTTTCTTT. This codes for CASSNKLGRGDTEAFF.

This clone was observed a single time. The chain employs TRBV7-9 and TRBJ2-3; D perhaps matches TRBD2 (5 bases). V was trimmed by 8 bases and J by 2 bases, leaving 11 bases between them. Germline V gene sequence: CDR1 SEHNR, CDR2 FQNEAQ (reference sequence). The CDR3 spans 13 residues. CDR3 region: CASRAVFTDTQYF. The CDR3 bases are TGTGCCAGCCGAGCGGTGTTCACAGATACGCAGTATTTT.

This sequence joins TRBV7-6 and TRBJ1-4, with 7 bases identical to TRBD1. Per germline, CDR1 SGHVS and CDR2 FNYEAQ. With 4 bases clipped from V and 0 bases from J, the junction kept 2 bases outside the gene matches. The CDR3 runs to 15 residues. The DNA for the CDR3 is TGTGCCAGCAGCTACACAGGGGCAACTAATGAAAAACTGTTTTTT. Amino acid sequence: CASSYTGATNEKLFF.

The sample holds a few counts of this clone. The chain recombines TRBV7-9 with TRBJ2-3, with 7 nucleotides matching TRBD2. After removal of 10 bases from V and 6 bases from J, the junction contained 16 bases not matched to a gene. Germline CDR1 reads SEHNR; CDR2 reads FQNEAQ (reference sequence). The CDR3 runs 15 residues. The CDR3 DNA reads TGTGCCACTTCGCCGGGACTACTCCTTAAGGATACGCAGTATTTT. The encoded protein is CATSPGLLLKDTQYF. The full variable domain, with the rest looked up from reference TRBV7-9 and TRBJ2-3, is DTGVSQNPRHKITKRGQNVTFRCDPISEHNRLYWYRQTLGQGPEFLTYFQNEAQLEKSRLLSDRFSAERPKGSFSTLEIQRTEQGDSAMYLCATSPGLLLKDTQYFGPGTRLTVL.

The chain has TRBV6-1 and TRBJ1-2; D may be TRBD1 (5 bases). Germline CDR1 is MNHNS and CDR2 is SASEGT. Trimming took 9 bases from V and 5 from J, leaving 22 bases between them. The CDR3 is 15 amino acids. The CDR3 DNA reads TGTGCCAGTGAGGATGTGGGGACGGGGGGGTATGGCTACACCTTC. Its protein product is CASEDVGTGGYGYTF.

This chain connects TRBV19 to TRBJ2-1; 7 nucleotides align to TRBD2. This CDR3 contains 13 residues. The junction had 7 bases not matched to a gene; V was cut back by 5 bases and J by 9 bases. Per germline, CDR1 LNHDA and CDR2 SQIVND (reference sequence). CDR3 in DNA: TGTGCCAGTAGTTCCGGACTAGTGGTTGAGCAGTTCTTC. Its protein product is CASSSGLVVEQFF.

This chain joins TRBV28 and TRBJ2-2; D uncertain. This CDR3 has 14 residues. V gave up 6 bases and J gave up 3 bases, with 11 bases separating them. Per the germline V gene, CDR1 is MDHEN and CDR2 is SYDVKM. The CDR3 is CASRTFQDTGELFF. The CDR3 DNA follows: TGTGCCAGCAGGACATTTCAGGACACCGGGGAGCTGTTTTTT. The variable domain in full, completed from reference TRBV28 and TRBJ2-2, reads DVKVTQSSRYLVKRTGEKVFLECVQDMDHENMFWYRQDPGLGLRLIYFSYDVKMKEKGDIPEGYSVSREKKERFSLILESASTNQTSMYLCASRTFQDTGELFFGEGSRLTVL.

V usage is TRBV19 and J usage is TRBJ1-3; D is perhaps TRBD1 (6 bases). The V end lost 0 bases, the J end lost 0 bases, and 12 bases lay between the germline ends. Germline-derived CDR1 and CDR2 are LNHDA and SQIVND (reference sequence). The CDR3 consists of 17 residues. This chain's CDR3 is CASSIDDRGGSGNTIYF. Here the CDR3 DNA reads TGTGCCAGTAGTATAGACGACAGAGGGGGCTCTGGAAACACCATATATTTT. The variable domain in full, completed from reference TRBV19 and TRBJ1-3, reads DGGITQSPKYLFRKEGQNVTLSCEQNLNHDAMYWYRQDPGQGLRLIYYSQIVNDFQKGDIAEGYSVSREKKESFPLTVTSAQKNPTAFYLCASSIDDRGGSGNTIYFGEGSWLTVV.

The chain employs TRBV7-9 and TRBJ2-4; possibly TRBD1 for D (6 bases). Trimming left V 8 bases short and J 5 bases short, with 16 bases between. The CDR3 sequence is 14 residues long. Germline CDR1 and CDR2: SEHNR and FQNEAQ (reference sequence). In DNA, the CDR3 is TGTGCCAGCCTCACAACCGAGGGGGAAAACATTCAGTACTTC. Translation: CASLTTEGENIQYF.

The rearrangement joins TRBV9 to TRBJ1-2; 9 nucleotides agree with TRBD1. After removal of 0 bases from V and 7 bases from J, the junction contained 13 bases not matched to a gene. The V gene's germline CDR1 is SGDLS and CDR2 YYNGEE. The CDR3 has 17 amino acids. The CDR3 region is CASSVGIRTGAGTGYTF. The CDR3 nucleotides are TGTGCCAGCAGCGTAGGAATCAGGACAGGGGCGGGTACTGGCTACACCTTC.

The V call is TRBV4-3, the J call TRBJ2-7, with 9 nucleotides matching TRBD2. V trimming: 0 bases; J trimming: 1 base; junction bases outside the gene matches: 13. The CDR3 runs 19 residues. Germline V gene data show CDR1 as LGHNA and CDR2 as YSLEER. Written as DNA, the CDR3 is TGCGCCAGCAGCCAAGATTGGGCTAGCGGGGTTTATTCTTCCTACGAGCAGTACTTC. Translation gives CASSQDWASGVYSSYEQYF.

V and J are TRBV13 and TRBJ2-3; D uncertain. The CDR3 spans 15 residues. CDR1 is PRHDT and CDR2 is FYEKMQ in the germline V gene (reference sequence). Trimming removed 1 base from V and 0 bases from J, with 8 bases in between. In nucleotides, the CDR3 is TGTGCCAGCAGCTTAGACAGCACTAGCACAGATACGCAGTATTTT. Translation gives CASSLDSTSTDTQYF.

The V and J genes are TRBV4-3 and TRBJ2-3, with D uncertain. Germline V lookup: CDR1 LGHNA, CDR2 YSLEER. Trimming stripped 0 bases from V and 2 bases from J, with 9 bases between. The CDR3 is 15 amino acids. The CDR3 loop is CASSQDISLTDTQYF. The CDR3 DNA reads TGCGCCAGCAGCCAAGACATAAGCCTCACAGATACGCAGTATTTT.

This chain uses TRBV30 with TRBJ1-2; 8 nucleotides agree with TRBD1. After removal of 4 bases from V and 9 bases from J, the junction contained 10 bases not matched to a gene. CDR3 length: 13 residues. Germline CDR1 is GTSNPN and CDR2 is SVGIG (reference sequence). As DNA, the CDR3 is TGTGCCTGGAACACCGCAACAGGGGGGAGCTACACCTTC. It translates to CAWNTATGGSYTF.

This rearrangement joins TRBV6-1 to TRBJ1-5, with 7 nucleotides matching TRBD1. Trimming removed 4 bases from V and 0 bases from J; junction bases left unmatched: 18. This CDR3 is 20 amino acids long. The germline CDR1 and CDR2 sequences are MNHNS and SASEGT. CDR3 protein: CASSAYRDSIFFYSNQPQHF. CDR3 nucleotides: TGTGCCAGCAGTGCCTACCGGGACAGTATATTTTTCTATAGCAATCAGCCCCAGCATTTT.

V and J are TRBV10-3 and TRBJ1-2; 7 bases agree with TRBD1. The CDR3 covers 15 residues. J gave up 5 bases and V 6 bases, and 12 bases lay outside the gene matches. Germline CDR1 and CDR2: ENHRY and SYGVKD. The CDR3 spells CAIRPETTGRYGYTF. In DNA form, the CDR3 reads TGTGCCATCAGGCCGGAAACGACAGGGCGGTATGGCTACACCTTC.

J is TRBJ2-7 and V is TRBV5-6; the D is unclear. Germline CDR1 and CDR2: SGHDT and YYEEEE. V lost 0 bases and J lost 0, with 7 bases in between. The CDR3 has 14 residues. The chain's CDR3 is CASSLDTSSYEQYF. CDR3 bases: TGTGCCAGCAGCTTGGATACAAGCTCCTACGAGCAGTACTTC.

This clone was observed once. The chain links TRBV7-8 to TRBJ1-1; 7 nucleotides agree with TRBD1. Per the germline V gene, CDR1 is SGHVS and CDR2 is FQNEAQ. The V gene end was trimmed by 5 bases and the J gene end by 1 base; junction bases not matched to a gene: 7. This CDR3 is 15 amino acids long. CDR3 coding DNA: TGTGCCAGCAGCCCTCGGGACAGCGGGAACACTGAAGCTTTCTTT. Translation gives CASSPRDSGNTEAFF.

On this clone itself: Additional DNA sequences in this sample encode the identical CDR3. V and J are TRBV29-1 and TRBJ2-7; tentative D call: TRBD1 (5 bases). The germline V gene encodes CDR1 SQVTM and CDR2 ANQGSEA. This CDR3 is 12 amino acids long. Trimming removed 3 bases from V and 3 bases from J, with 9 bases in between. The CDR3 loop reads CSVEVQDYEQYF. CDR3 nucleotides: TGCAGCGTTGAGGTACAGGACTACGAGCAGTACTTC.

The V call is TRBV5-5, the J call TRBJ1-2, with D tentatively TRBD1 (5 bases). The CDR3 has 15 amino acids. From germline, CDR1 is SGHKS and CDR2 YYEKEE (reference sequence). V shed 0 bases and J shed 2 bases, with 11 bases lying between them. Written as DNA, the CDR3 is TGTGCCAGCAGCTTGGAAGGGGAAGAGAACTATGGCTACACCTTC. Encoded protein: CASSLEGEENYGYTF.

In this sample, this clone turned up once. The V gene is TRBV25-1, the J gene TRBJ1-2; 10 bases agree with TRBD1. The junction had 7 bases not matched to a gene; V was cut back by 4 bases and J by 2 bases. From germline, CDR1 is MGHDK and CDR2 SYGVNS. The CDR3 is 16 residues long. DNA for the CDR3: TGTGCCAGCAGTGTAGCCGGGACAGGGGCGAACTATGGCTACACCTTC. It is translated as CASSVAGTGANYGYTF.